This is a list of T cell receptor beta chains from one sample in a study of blood T cell repertoires in COVID-19. Clones were sequenced by immunoSEQ multiplex PCR, and TCRdb holds only the in-frame ones, with some missing. The sample has around 250,000 clones; 84% are singletons. The sequencing input was peripheral blood. The source of these receptors is a human donor in a cohort sampled during active COVID-19. Both conserved end residues are part of each CDR3. Each record gives: CDR3 length, V gene, clone size, D gene, J gene, CDR3 protein, CDR3 DNA. The D gene is left open where the match is weak. Not all rows give a size; the values are once, few, many and, for expanded clones, a class.

16	TRBV9	once	TRBD2	TRBJ2-3	CASSPGLAALTDTQYF	TGTGCCAGCAGCCCGGGACTAGCGGCCCTCACAGATACGCAGTATTTT
13	TRBV19	NA	NA	TRBJ1-1	CASSSQGITEAFF	TGTGCCAGTAGTAGCCAGGGGATAACTGAAGCTTTCTTT
13	TRBV24-1	once	NA	TRBJ2-1	CAIQGRSYNEQFF	TGTGCCATACAGGGCCGCTCCTACAATGAGCAGTTCTTC
14	TRBV5-1	NA	NA	TRBJ2-5	CASSLDVNQETQYF	TGCGCCAGCAGCTTGGATGTCAACCAAGAGACCCAGTACTTC
14	TRBV7-2	NA	TRBD1	TRBJ2-7	CASSPDRGAYEQYF	TGTGCCAGCAGCCCGGACAGGGGTGCCTACGAGCAGTACTTC
14	TRBV28	NA	TRBD1	TRBJ1-2	CASRSGTANYGYTF	TGTGCCAGCAGGTCCGGGACAGCTAACTATGGCTACACCTTC
14	TRBV28	NA	NA	TRBJ1-2	CASSLEARHYGYTF	TGTGCCAGCAGTTTAGAGGCCCGCCATTATGGCTACACCTTC
12	TRBV7-3	NA	TRBD1	TRBJ2-3	CASSLTGQVLLF	TGTGCCAGCAGCTTGACGGGACAGGTTCTTCTTTTT
19	TRBV5-1	NA	TRBD2	TRBJ2-1	CASSSGLAGAPSSYNEQFF	TGCGCCAGCAGCTCGGGACTAGCGGGGGCGCCTAGCTCCTACAATGAGCAGTTCTTC
15	TRBV9	few	TRBD1	TRBJ1-6	CASSPLQGGRSPLHF	TGTGCCAGCAGCCCGCTTCAGGGGGGCAGATCACCCCTCCACTTT
14	TRBV28	NA	NA	TRBJ1-6	CASTRLGGASPLHF	TGTGCCAGCACCCGCTTGGGGGGGGCTTCACCCCTCCACTTT
14	TRBV28	once	NA	TRBJ1-3	CASSGRDSGNTIYF	TGTGCCAGCAGTGGCCGTGATTCTGGAAACACCATATATTTT